This T cell receptor beta chain was sequenced in a study of STAT5B mutations in CD4+ large granular lymphocyte leukemia. At the level of the study: Among healthy donors, a particular HLA allele went with more CDR3 'QG' motifs.

Original processing methods: A productive frequency of 2.59 x 10-5 was the lowest detectable. Produced via immunoSEQ multiplex PCR; TCRdb's table is partial and in-frame only. That table supplies the V and J calls and clone size; D and trimming were determined from the DNA. This sample has tens of thousands of clones, with approximately 75% found just once. A remark on this clone: No antigen is known for it.

Study outcomes and limitations: Compared with healthy controls (2/35), patient top clones favored TRBV06 (8/27). No patients shared main leukemic clonotypes, though about 24% appeared at low frequency elsewhere.

There are 19 residues in the CDR3. The receptor was derived from a human donor in good health. The chain combines TRBV21-1 with TRBJ2-3; the table's D call of TRBD2 was not tested on the DNA. TRBV21-1 is assigned pseudogene status. What was sequenced was CD4+ T cells from blood buffy coats. For the CDR3, the DNA is TGTGCCAGCAGCAAAGTTTCCCGGCCGAGGCTAGTAAACACAGATACGCAGTATTTT. Translated: CASSKVSRPRLVNTDTQYF.